The next 26 T cell receptor beta chains were all read from a single sample in a study of cytomegalovirus exposure and HLA in healthy donors. Use of 60 Vbeta and 13 Jbeta primers characterized the PCR. Assay: immunoSEQ multiplex PCR; the TCRdb copy retains only in-frame clones and omits some. The table includes under 150,000 clones, 81% detected once. The sequenced sample consisted of PBMCs. The source is a woman younger than 45 in good health and CMV-seronegative.

This sequence joins TRBV16 and TRBJ1-1, with D perhaps matching TRBD1 (5 bases). The CDR3 is 17 residues long. Trimming pared 1 base from V and 4 bases from J, leaving 19 bases between. Germline assignment: CDR1 KGHSY and CDR2 FQNENV. The CDR3 DNA reads TGTGCCAGCAGCCAATTGGGGGGAACCGGGTCGAGCACTGAAGCTTTCTTT. This sequence encodes CASSQLGGTGSSTEAFF.

The rearrangement uses TRBV28 and TRBJ1-2, with 9 bases fitting TRBD1. CDR3 length: 15 amino acids. Germline trimming cut 3 bases from V and 2 bases from J; bases unmatched to any gene: 4. Germline V CDR1 and CDR2: MDHEN, SYDVKM. CDR3 amino acids: CASSFWDRANYGYTF. As DNA, the CDR3 is TGTGCCAGCAGTTTCTGGGACAGGGCCAACTATGGCTACACCTTC.

The gene calls are TRBV11-2 and TRBJ2-3, with D maybe TRBD1 (5 bases). V dropped 0 bases and J dropped 6 bases, with 13 bases sitting between them. The CDR3 has 15 amino acids. Germline V lookup: CDR1 SGHAT, CDR2 FQNNGV. CDR3 nucleotides: TGTGCCAGCAGCTTAGATCCAGGGCTCAGGGATACGCAGTATTTT. Amino acid sequence: CASSLDPGLRDTQYF. The whole variable domain, remainder taken from reference TRBV11-2 and TRBJ2-3, is EAGVAQSPRYKIIEKRQSVAFWCNPISGHATLYWYQQILGQGPKLLIQFQNNGVVDDSQLPKDRFSAERLKGVDSTLKIQPAKLEDSAVYLCASSLDPGLRDTQYFGPGTRLTVL.

The rearrangement uses TRBV5-4 and TRBJ1-5; D remains unclear. Germline CDR1 SGHNT, CDR2 YYREEE (reference sequence). V was cut by 6 bases and J by 5 bases, with 15 bases left in between. The CDR3 length is 14 residues. CDR3 coding DNA: TGTGCCAGCACCTTAAGCCCCTTGGATCAGCCCCAGCATTTT. Its translation: CASTLSPLDQPQHF.

This clone appeared a single time. The J gene is TRBJ2-1, the V gene TRBV4-1; D is uncertain. The germline V gene encodes CDR1 MGHRA and CDR2 YSYEKL. Trimming pared 4 bases from V and 8 bases from J, leaving 9 bases between. This CDR3 contains 12 residues. CDR3 nucleotide sequence: TGCGCCAGCAGCCGAGCCGTCGATGAGCAGTTCTTC. It is translated as CASSRAVDEQFF.

Worth noting for this clone: The germline gene is not matched at one end of the junction; a read error may be the cause. The chain joins TRBV28 to TRBJ2-1; the match to TRBD1 covers 9 bases. Germline V gene sequence: CDR1 MDHEN, CDR2 SYDVKM. The CDR3 consists of 16 residues. The CDR3: CASSLGSTGGWGEQFF. The CDR3 DNA reads as TGTGCTAGCAGTTTAGGGTCAACAGGGGGCTGGGGTGAGCAGTTCTTC.

The chain is built from TRBV5-1 and TRBJ2-3; 7 bases are a match to TRBD1. CDR1 is SGHRS and CDR2 is YFSETQ in the germline V gene. Losses at the gene ends were 1 base for V and 2 bases for J; bases not matched to a gene: 4. This CDR3 comprises 15 residues. CDR3 sequence: CASSLLTGDTDTQYF. Here the CDR3 DNA reads TGCGCCAGCAGCTTGTTAACAGGGGACACAGATACGCAGTATTTT.

V usage is TRBV15 and J usage is TRBJ2-5; D gene unclear. V lost 0 bases and J lost 5, with 7 bases in between. The CDR3 spans 13 residues. Per the germline V gene, CDR1 is LNHNV and CDR2 is YYDKDF (reference sequence). The CDR3 region is CATSRDSTETQYF. CDR3 sequence (DNA): TGTGCCACCAGCAGAGATTCTACGGAGACCCAGTACTTC.

The V gene is TRBV25-1, the J gene TRBJ1-6; TRBD1 matches at 10 bases. Trimming at V came to 2 bases and at J to 10 bases, leaving 5 bases not matched to a gene. The CDR3 is made up of 15 amino acids. Germline loops: CDR1 MGHDK, CDR2 SYGVNS. Written as DNA, the CDR3 is TGTGCCAGCAGTGAACCGGGACAGGGGAGCTCACCCCTCCACTTT. This codes for CASSEPGQGSSPLHF.

The rearrangement uses TRBV28 and TRBJ2-7, with TRBD2 as a possible D gene (7 bases). The CDR3 is 15 amino acids. Germline V gene data show CDR1 as MDHEN and CDR2 as SYDVKM. V gave up 6 bases and J gave up 2 bases, with 17 bases separating them. The CDR3 here is CASRGGGQVPYEQYF. CDR3 in DNA: TGTGCCAGCAGAGGGGGGGGGCAGGTCCCCTACGAGCAGTACTTC.

V is TRBV18 and J is TRBJ2-1; 9 bases agree with TRBD1. V lost 0 bases and J lost 3; bases outside the gene matches: 3. CDR3 length: 16 amino acids. Germline values: CDR1 KGHSH, CDR2 LQKENI. Written as DNA, the CDR3 is TGTGCCAGCTCACCACCGGGGACAGGGATCTACAATGAGCAGTTCTTC. This gives the protein CASSPPGTGIYNEQFF.

This chain uses TRBV11-3 with TRBJ2-1, with TRBD2 matching 8 bases. There are 15 residues in the CDR3. Trimming at V came to 4 bases and at J to 7 bases, leaving 9 bases not matched to a gene. The germline gives CDR1 SGHNT, CDR2 YENEEA. CDR3 DNA sequence: TGTGCCAGCAGCTCGACGGAACTAGCGGTGAATGAGCAGTTCTTC. Protein product: CASSSTELAVNEQFF.

This clone occurred a few times. The gene calls are TRBV7-2 and TRBJ2-5; D is possibly TRBD2 (6 bases). The CDR3 totals 15 residues. CDR1 and CDR2 from the germline V gene are SGHTA and FQGNSA. Trimming shortened V by 1 base and J by 1 base, and 10 bases separated the two germline ends. The CDR3 spells CASSLDGGSQETQYF. The DNA for the CDR3 is TGTGCCAGCAGCTTAGATGGGGGGTCCCAAGAGACCCAGTACTTC.

The chain couples TRBV27 to TRBJ2-5, with TRBD2 as a possible D gene (6 bases). Germline assignment: CDR1 MNHEY and CDR2 SMNVEV (reference sequence). V was cut by 2 bases and J by 7 bases, with 14 bases left in between. This CDR3 has 14 residues. The CDR3: CASSLMAGPGTQYF. The CDR3 DNA reads as TGTGCCAGCAGTTTAATGGCGGGACCGGGGACCCAGTACTTC.

The CDR3 sequence: CASSFGEGDTGELFF. CDR3 coding DNA: TGTGCCAGCAGCTTCGGCGAGGGGGATACCGGGGAGCTGTTTTTT. This chain links TRBV7-9 with TRBJ2-2, with D possibly TRBD1 on 6 matching bases. CDR1 and CDR2 from the germline V gene are SEHNR and FQNEAQ (reference sequence). The CDR3 is 15 residues long. Trimming stripped 3 bases from V and 5 bases from J, with 13 bases between.

This clone was detected only once. V gene TRBV9 combines with J gene TRBJ2-1, with D hard to call. CDR1 is SGDLS, CDR2 YYNGEE, per germline. The CDR3 length is 13 residues. Trimming took off 4 bases at V and 8 bases at J, with 13 bases between the two ends. The CDR3 loop is CASSLSIVDEQFF. Here the CDR3 DNA reads TGTGCCAGCAGCCTTAGTATTGTGGATGAGCAGTTCTTC. Full variable domain (missing parts from reference TRBV9 and TRBJ2-1): DSGVTQTPKHLITATGQRVTLRCSPRSGDLSVYWYQQSLDQGLQFLIQYYNGEERAKGNILERFSAQQFPDLHSELNLSSLELGDSALYFCASSLSIVDEQFFGPGTRLTVL.

The chain has TRBV19 and TRBJ2-3; 10 nucleotides match TRBD2. V was pared by 7 bases and J by 2 bases, with 12 bases of the junction left unmatched. CDR1 is LNHDA, CDR2 SQIVND, per germline (reference sequence). The CDR3 has 17 residues. The CDR3 spells CASKVVSGRSDTDTQYF. The CDR3 DNA reads TGTGCCAGTAAGGTGGTTAGCGGGAGGTCAGACACAGATACGCAGTATTTT.

The V and J genes are TRBV21-1 and TRBJ1-1; TRBD1 was called by the table and not checked on the DNA. TRBV21-1 is labeled a pseudogene. The length of the CDR3 is 17 residues. CDR3 amino acids: CASSGQGKEIMNTEAFF. CDR3 bases: TGTGCCAGCAGTGGACAGGGAAAAGAAATCATGAACACTGAAGCTTTCTTT.

The rearrangement uses TRBV10-1 and TRBJ2-3, with D maybe TRBD2 (5 bases). V shed 4 bases and J shed 9 bases, with 11 bases lying between them. The germline CDR1 and CDR2 sequences are WNHNN and SYGVQD (reference sequence). CDR3 length: 12 amino acids. This CDR3 reads CASSVGGGTQYF. The CDR3 coding sequence is TGCGCCAGCAGTGTCGGAGGAGGAACGCAGTATTTT.

The CDR3 sequence is CSPGDGYTF. The CDR3 region has the DNA TGCAGTCCAGGGGATGGCTACACCTTC. The V call is TRBV20-1, the J call TRBJ1-2; perhaps TRBD1 as D (6 bases). Per germline, CDR1 DFQATT and CDR2 SNEGSKA (reference sequence). V was cut by 8 bases and J by 6 bases, with 7 bases left in between. There are 9 residues in the CDR3.

As to this clone: A junction boundary mismatches the germline segment, possibly from a read error. CDR3: CASSSGTSGNVQFF. The CDR3 coding sequence is TGCGCCAGCAGCTCTGGGACTAGCGGAAATGTGCAGTTCTTC. This chain connects TRBV5-1 to TRBJ2-1; TRBD2 aligns across 11 bases. CDR3 length: 14 residues. The V gene's germline CDR1 is SGHRS and CDR2 YFSETQ. Together with reference TRBV5-1 and TRBJ2-1, the CDR3 gives the full variable domain: KAGVTQTPRYLIKTRGQQVTLSCSPISGHRSVSWYQQTPGQGLQFLFEYFSETQRNKGNFPGRFSGRQFSNSRSEMNVSTLELGDSALYLCASSSGTSGNVQFFGPGTRLTVL.

This chain uses TRBV19 with TRBJ2-3, with TRBD2 identical over 7 bases. Germline trimming cut 5 bases from V and 4 bases from J; bases unmatched to any gene: 9. CDR1 LNHDA and CDR2 SQIVND come from the germline V gene (reference sequence). CDR3 length equals 15 residues. CDR3 sequence: CASSPRAGVADTQYF. As DNA, the CDR3 is TGTGCCAGTAGTCCCAGGGCGGGAGTGGCAGATACGCAGTATTTT. The variable domain in full, completed from reference TRBV19 and TRBJ2-3, reads DGGITQSPKYLFRKEGQNVTLSCEQNLNHDAMYWYRQDPGQGLRLIYYSQIVNDFQKGDIAEGYSVSREKKESFPLTVTSAQKNPTAFYLCASSPRAGVADTQYFGPGTRLTVL.

The chain has TRBV7-9 and TRBJ1-6; 9 positions match TRBD1. Germline V CDR1 and CDR2: SEHNR, FQNEAQ (reference sequence). The CDR3 contains 16 residues. V gave up 5 bases and J gave up 7 bases; unmatched junction bases: 9. The CDR3 loop is CASSPGPGTGNSPLHF. CDR3 DNA: TGTGCCAGCAGCCCGGGGCCCGGGACAGGGAATTCACCCCTCCACTTT.

The V call is TRBV7-7, the J call TRBJ2-5; 7 bases agree with TRBD1. With V trimmed by 0 bases and J by 7 bases, 8 bases remained unmatched. Germline assignment: CDR1 SSHAT and CDR2 FNYEAQ (reference sequence). This CDR3 spans 15 amino acids. CDR3 protein: CASSLALQGLGTQYF. The CDR3, as DNA: TGTGCCAGCAGCTTAGCGCTACAGGGGTTGGGGACCCAGTACTTC. The complete variable domain, with remaining parts taken from reference TRBV7-7 and TRBJ2-5, reads GAGVSQSPRYKVTKRGQDVTLRCDPISSHATLYWYQQALGQGPEFLTYFNYEAQPDKSGLPSDRFSAERPEGSISTLTIQRTEQRDSAMYRCASSLALQGLGTQYFGPGTRLLVL.

CDR3 protein: CASSFQGAGNQPQHF. CDR3 DNA: TGTGCCAGCAGCTTTCAGGGGGCCGGCAATCAGCCCCAGCATTTT. This chain uses TRBV5-6 with TRBJ1-5; 8 nucleotides align to TRBD1. Germline CDR1 and CDR2: SGHDT and YYEEEE. Losses at the gene ends were 2 bases for V and 2 bases for J; bases not matched to a gene: 3. The CDR3 is made up of 15 amino acids.

This clone was seen a few times. V usage is TRBV11-2 and J usage is TRBJ1-2, with D perhaps TRBD1 (5 bases). V lost 1 base and J lost 5, with 11 bases in between. The CDR3 spans 14 residues. The germline gives CDR1 SGHAT, CDR2 FQNNGV. The CDR3 region has the DNA TGTGCCAGCAGCTTAGGTGGGCAGGGTTATGGCTACACCTTC. Translated, it gives CASSLGGQGYGYTF.